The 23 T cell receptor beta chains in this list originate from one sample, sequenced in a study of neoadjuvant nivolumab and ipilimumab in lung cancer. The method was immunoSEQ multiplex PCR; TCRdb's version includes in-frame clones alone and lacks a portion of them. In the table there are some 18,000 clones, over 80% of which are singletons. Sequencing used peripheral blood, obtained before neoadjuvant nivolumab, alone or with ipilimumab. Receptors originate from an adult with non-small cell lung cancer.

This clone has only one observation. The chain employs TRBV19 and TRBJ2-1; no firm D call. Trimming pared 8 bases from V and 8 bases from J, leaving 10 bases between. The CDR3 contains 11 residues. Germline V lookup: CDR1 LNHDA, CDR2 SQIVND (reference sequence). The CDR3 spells CASGVYDEQFF. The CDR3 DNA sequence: TGTGCCAGTGGGGTTTACGATGAGCAGTTCTTC.

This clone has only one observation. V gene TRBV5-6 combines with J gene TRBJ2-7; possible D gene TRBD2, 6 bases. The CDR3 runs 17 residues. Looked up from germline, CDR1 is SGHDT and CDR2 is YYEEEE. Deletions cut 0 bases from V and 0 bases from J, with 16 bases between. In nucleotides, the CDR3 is TGTGCCAGCAGCTTGGAGTTCATCCCCGGGAGCTCCTACGAGCAGTACTTC. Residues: CASSLEFIPGSSYEQYF.

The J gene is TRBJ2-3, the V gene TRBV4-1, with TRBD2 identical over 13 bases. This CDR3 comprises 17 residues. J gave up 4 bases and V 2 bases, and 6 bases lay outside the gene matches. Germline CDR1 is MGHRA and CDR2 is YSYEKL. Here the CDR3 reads CASSQLGLAGPADTQYF. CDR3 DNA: TGCGCCAGCAGCCAATTGGGACTAGCGGGACCAGCAGATACGCAGTATTTT.

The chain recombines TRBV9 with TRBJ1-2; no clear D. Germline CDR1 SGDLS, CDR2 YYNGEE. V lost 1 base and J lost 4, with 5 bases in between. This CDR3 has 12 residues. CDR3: CASSVFSYGYTF. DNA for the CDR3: TGTGCCAGCAGCGTATTCAGCTATGGCTACACCTTC.

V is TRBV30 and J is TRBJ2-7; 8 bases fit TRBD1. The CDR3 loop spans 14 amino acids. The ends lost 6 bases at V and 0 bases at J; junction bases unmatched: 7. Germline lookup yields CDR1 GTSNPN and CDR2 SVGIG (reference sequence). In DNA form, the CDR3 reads TGTGCCTGCCTTAGACAGGGGAGCTCCTACGAGCAGTACTTC. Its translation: CACLRQGSSYEQYF.

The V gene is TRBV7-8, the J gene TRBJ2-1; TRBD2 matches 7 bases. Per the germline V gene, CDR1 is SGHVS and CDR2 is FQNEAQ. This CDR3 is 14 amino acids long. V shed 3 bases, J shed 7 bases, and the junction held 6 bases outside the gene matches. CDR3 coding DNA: TGTGCCAGCAGCTTGGGGAGGGTTACGAATGAGCAGTTCTTC. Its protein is CASSLGRVTNEQFF. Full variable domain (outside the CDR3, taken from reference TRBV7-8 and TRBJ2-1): GAGVSQSPRYKVAKRGQDVALRCDPISGHVSLFWYQQALGQGPEFLTYFQNEAQLDKSGLPSDRFFAERPEGSVSTLKIQRTQQEDSAVYLCASSLGRVTNEQFFGPGTRLTVL.

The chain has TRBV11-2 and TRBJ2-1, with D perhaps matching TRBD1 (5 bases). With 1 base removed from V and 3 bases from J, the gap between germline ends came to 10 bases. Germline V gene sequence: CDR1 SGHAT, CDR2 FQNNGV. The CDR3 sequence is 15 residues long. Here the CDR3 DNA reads TGTGCCAGCAGCTTAGGGCAGGGAAACTACAATGAGCAGTTCTTC. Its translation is CASSLGQGNYNEQFF.

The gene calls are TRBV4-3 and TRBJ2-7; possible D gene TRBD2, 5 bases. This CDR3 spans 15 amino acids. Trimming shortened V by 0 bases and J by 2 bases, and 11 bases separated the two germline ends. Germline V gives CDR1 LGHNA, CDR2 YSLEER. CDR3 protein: CASSQEAAVTYEQYF. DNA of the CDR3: TGCGCCAGCAGCCAAGAGGCAGCGGTTACCTACGAGCAGTACTTC.

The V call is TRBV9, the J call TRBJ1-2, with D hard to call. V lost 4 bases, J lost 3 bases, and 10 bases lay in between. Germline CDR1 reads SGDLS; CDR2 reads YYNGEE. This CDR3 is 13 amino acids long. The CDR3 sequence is CASSRTEYYGYTF. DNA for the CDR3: TGTGCCAGCAGCCGGACGGAGTACTATGGCTACACCTTC. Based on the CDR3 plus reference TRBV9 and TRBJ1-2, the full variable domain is DSGVTQTPKHLITATGQRVTLRCSPRSGDLSVYWYQQSLDQGLQFLIQYYNGEERAKGNILERFSAQQFPDLHSELNLSSLELGDSALYFCASSRTEYYGYTFGSGTRLTVV.

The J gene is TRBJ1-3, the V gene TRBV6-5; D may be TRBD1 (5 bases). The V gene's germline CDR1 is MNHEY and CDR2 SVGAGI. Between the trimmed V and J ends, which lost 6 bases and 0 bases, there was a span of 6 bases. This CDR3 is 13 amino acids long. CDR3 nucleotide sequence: TGTGCCAGCAGGACAGTCTCTGGAAACACCATATATTTT. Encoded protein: CASRTVSGNTIYF.

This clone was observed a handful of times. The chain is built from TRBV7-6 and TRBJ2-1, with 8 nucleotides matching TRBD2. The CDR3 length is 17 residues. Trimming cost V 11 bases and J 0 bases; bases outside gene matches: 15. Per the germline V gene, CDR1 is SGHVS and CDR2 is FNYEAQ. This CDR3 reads CASSYGSGTSSYNEQFF. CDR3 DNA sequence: TGTGCCTCAAGCTACGGTAGCGGGACCAGCTCCTACAATGAGCAGTTCTTC.

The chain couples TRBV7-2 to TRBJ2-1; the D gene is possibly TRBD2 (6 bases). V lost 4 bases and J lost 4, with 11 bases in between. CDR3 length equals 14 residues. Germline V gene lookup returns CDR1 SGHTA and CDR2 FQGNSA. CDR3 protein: CASSSISGYNEQFF. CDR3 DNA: TGTGCCAGCAGCTCGATTAGCGGTTACAATGAGCAGTTCTTC. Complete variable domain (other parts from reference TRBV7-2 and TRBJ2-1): GAGVSQSPSNKVTEKGKDVELRCDPISGHTALYWYRQSLGQGLEFLIYFQGNSAPDKSGLPSDRFSAERTGGSVSTLTIQRTQQEDSAVYLCASSSISGYNEQFFGPGTRLTVL.

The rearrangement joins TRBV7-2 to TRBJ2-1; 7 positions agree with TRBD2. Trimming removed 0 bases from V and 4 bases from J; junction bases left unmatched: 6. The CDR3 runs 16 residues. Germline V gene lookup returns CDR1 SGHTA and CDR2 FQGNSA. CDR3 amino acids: CASSLAKRGLYNEQFF. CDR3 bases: TGTGCCAGCAGCTTAGCGAAGCGGGGTTTGTACAATGAGCAGTTCTTC.

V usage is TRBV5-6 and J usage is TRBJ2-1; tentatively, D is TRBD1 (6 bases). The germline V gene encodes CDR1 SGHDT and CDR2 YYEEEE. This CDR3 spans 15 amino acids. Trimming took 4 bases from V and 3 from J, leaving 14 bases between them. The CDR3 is CASSRPQGYYNEQFF. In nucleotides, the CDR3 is TGTGCCAGCAGCCGACCACAGGGATACTACAATGAGCAGTTCTTC.

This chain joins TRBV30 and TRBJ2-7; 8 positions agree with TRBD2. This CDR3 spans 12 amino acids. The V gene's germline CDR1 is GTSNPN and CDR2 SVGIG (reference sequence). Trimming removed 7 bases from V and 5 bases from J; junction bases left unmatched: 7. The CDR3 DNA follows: TGTGCCTTGGGACTAGTGTTCGACGAGCAGTACTTC. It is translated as CALGLVFDEQYF.

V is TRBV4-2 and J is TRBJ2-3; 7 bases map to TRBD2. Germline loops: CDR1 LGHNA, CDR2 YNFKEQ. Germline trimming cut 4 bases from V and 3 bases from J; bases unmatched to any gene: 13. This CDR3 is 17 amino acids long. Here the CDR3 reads CASSLKGGGSGTDTQYF. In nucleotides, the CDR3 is TGTGCCAGCAGCCTAAAAGGCGGCGGGAGTGGGACAGATACGCAGTATTTT.

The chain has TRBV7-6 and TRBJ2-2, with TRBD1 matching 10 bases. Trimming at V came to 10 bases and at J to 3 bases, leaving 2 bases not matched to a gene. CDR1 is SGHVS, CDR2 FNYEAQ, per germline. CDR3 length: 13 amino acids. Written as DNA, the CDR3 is TGTGCCACCGGGACAGGGGACACCGGGGAGCTGTTTTTT. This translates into CATGTGDTGELFF. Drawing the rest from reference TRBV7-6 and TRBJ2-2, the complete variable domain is GAGVSQSPRYKVTKRGQDVALRCDPISGHVSLYWYRQALGQGPEFLTYFNYEAQQDKSGLPNDRFSAERPEGSISTLTIQRTEQRDSAMYRCATGTGDTGELFFGEGSRLTVL.

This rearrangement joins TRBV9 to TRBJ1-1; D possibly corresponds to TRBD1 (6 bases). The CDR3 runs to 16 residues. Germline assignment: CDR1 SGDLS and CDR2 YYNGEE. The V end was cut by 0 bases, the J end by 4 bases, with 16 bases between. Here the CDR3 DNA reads TGTGCCAGCAGCGTAGCGGAGTGGGGGGCTGGCACTGAAGCTTTCTTT. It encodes CASSVAEWGAGTEAFF.

The CDR3 here is CSAKKNTEAFF. In DNA, the CDR3 is TGCAGTGCTAAAAAGAACACTGAAGCTTTCTTT. The chain is built from TRBV20-1 and TRBJ1-1, with no clear D. The V gene lost 4 bases and the J gene lost 1 base, with 4 bases spanning the gap. CDR1 and CDR2 (germline): DFQATT, SNEGSKA (reference sequence). The length of the CDR3 is 11 residues.

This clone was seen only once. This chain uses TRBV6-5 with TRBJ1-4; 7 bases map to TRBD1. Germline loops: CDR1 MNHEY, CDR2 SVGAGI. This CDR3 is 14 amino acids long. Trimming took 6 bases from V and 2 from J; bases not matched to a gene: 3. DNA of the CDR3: TGTGCCAGCAGCTGGGGACAGACTAATGAAAAACTGTTTTTT. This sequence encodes CASSWGQTNEKLFF.

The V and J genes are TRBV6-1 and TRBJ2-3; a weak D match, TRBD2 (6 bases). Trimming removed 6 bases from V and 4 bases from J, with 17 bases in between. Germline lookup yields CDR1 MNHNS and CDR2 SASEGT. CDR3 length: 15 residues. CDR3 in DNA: TGTGCCAGCAGGAAGGAGGGGCCCGGCTCAGATACGCAGTATTTT. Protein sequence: CASRKEGPGSDTQYF.

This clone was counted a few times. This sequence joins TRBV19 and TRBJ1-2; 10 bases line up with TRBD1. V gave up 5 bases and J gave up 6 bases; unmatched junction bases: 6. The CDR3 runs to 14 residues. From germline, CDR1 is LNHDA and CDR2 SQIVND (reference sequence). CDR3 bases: TGTGCCAGTAGTCTTCGGACAGGGGGGAATGGCTACACCTTC. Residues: CASSLRTGGNGYTF. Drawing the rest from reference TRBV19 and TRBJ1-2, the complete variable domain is DGGITQSPKYLFRKEGQNVTLSCEQNLNHDAMYWYRQDPGQGLRLIYYSQIVNDFQKGDIAEGYSVSREKKESFPLTVTSAQKNPTAFYLCASSLRTGGNGYTFGSGTRLTVV.

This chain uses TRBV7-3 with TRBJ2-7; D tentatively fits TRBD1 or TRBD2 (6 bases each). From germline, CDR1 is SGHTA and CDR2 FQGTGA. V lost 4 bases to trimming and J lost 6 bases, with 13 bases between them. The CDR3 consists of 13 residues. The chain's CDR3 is CASSSIGGGEQYF. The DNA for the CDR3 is TGTGCCAGCAGCTCCATAGGGGGAGGCGAGCAGTACTTC.